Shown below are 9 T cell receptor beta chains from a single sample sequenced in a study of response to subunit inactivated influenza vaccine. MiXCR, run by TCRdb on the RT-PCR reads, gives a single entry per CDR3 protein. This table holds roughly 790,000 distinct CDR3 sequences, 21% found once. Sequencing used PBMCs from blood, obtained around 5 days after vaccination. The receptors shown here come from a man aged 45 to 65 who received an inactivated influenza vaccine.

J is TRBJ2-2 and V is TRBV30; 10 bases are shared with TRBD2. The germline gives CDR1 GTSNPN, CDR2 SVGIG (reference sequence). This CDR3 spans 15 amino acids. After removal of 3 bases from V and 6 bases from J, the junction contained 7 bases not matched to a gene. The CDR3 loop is CAWSTGLALPGELFF. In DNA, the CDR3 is TGTGCCTGGAGCACGGGACTAGCGCTGCCCGGGGAGCTGTTTTTT.

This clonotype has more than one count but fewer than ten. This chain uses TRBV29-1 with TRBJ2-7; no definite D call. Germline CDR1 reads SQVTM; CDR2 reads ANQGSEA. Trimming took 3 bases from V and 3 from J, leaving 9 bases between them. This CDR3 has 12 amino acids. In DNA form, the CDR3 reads TGCAGCGTTGACGGTGGAAACTACGAGCAGTACTTC. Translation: CSVDGGNYEQYF.

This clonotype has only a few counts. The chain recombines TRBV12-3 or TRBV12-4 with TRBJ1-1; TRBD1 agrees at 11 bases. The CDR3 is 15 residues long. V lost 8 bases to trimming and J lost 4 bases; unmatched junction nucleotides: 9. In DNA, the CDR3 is TGTGCCAGCGTCCGGACAGGGGGCGCGGGCACTGAAGCTTTCTTT. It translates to CASVRTGGAGTEAFF.

Written as DNA, the CDR3 is TGTGCCGGGCGGGGCCTTGCCGGGGAGCTGTTTTTT. Translated: CAGRGLAGELFF. The J gene is TRBJ2-2, the V gene TRBV6-1; D may be TRBD2 (6 bases). This CDR3 contains 12 residues. Trimming left V 11 bases short and J 6 bases short, with 13 bases between. Germline lookup yields CDR1 MNHNS and CDR2 SASEGT.

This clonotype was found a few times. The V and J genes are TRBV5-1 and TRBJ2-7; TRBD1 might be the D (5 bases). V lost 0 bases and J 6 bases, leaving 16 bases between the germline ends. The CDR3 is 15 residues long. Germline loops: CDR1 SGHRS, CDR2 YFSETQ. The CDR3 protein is CASSLAGSGSAEQYF. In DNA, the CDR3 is TGCGCCAGCAGCTTGGCCGGCTCAGGGTCGGCCGAGCAGTACTTC. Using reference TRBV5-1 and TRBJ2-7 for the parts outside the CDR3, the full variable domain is KAGVTQTPRYLIKTRGQQVTLSCSPISGHRSVSWYQQTPGQGLQFLFEYFSETQRNKGNFPGRFSGRQFSNSRSEMNVSTLELGDSALYLCASSLAGSGSAEQYFGPGTRLTVT.

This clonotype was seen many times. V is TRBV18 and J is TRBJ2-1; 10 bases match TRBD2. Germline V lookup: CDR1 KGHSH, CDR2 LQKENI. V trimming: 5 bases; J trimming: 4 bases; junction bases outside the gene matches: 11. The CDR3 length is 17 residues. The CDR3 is CASSSIYGLAVYNEQFF. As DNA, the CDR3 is TGTGCCAGCTCATCCATTTATGGACTAGCGGTGTACAATGAGCAGTTCTTC.

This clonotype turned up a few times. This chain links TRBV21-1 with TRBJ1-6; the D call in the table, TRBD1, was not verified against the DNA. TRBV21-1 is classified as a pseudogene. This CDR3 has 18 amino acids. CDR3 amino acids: CASSKGPGPTFYNSPLHF. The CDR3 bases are TGTGCCAGCAGCAAAGGGCCGGGACCGACGTTTTATAATTCACCCCTCCACTTT.

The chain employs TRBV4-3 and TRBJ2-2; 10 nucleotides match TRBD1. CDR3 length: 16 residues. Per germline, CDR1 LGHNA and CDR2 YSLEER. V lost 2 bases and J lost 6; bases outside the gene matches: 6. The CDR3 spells CASSQRTGGGPGELFF. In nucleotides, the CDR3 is TGCGCCAGCAGCCAAAGGACAGGGGGGGGTCCCGGGGAGCTGTTTTTT.

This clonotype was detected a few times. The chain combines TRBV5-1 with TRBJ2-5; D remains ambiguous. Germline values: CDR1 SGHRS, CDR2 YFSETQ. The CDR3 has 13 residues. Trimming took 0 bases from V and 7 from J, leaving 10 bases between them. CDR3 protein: CASSLVSKGTQYF. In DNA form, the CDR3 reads TGCGCCAGCAGCTTGGTGTCCAAGGGGACCCAGTACTTC.